This T cell receptor (beta chain) originates from a study of shared clonotypes between healthy human individuals. Study outcomes and limitations: With few donors, the genetic and exposure-history diversity represented was limited.

Comment on this clone: Its matching antigen is unknown. This CDR3 is also generated by other DNA sequences in the sample.

Profiled with immunoSEQ multiplex PCR; TCRdb holds only in-frame clones, not every one. The sample records about 980,000 clones, 76% being singletons. V was clipped by 6 bases and J by 6 bases, with 7 bases between them. This CDR3 region has 11 residues. Per germline, CDR1 MNHEY and CDR2 SVGAGI. This clonotype originated in a man aged 18 to 35 in good health. The rearrangement links TRBV6-5 to TRBJ2-3; perhaps TRBD1 as D (6 bases). Sequenced material: memory CD4+ T cells sorted from blood. The subset: CD45RA-negative fraction. CDR3 amino acids: CASRRGDTQYF. The DNA of the CDR3 is TGTGCCAGCAGAAGGGGGGATACGCAGTATTTT.